This T cell receptor (beta chain) was recovered during a study of persistence of HIV-infected CD4 T cells. Overall study results and limits: Compared with CD3/CD28-stimulated cells, CMV- and Gag-responding cells showed lower TCRbeta richness.

Germline assignment: CDR1 LNHDA and CDR2 SQIVND (reference sequence). Deletions cut 3 bases from V and 7 bases from J, with 19 bases between. The CDR3 is made up of 17 amino acids. Nonspecific anti-CD3/anti-CD28 bead stimulation represents the broad CD4+ T cell repertoire. Sorting of responding CD4+ T cells relied on upregulated CD40 ligand together with CD69. Stimulated PBMCs had first been depleted of CD8+ T cells. On this clone itself: Antigen specificity is unknown.

The libraries were made with immunoSEQ version 4 in survey mode. The repertoire was sequenced with immunoSEQ multiplex PCR; TCRdb's copy has only in-frame clones and lacks some. The repertoire holds over 35,000 clones, with approximately 88% as singletons. The receptor was isolated from an adult man with HIV who was CMV-seropositive. V and J are TRBV19 and TRBJ1-6; TRBD1 might be the D (6 bases). Source: CD4+ T cells sorted from PBMCs after 18-hour stimulation, taken from a patient who received antiretroviral therapy. CDR3 loop: CASSMPAGGGGNSPLHF. DNA of the CDR3: TGTGCCAGTAGTATGCCGGCGGGGGGCGGAGGGAATTCACCCCTCCACTTT.